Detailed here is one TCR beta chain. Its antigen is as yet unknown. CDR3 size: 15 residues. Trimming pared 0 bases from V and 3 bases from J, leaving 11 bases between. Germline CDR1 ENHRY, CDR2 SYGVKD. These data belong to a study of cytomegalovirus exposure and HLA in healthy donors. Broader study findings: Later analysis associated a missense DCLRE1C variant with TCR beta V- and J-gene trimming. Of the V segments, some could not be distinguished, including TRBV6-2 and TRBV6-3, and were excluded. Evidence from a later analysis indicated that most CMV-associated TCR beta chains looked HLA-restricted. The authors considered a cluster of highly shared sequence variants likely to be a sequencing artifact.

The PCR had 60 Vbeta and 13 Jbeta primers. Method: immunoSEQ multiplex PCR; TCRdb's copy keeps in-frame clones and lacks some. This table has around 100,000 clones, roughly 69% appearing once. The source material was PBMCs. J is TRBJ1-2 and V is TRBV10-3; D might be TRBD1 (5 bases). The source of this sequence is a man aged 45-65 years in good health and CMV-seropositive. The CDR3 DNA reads TGTGCCATCAGTGAGTCGTGGGGACTGCACTATGGCTACACCTTC. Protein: CAISESWGLHYGYTF.